This T cell receptor beta chain was sequenced for a study of cytomegalovirus exposure and HLA in healthy donors. Broader study findings: Only CMV serostatus was available as immune exposure information. Several of the most significant clusters were apparently associated with common viral pathogens in a later analysis. By HLA locus, TCR association rates varied in a later analysis, with DRB1 showing the most and HLA-C the fewest.

The CDR3 is made up of 14 amino acids. CDR1 KGHSH and CDR2 LQKENI come from the germline V gene. V lost 6 bases, J lost 1 base, and 12 bases lay in between. The PCR employed 60 Vbeta primers together with 13 Jbeta primers. Clones were read by immunoSEQ multiplex PCR, and TCRdb kept only the in-frame ones, dropping some. The sample has 150,000 or so clones, about 70% seen once; the top ten hold 2.8%. Concerning this clone itself: Its antigen remains unknown.

This sequence was found in a man younger than 35 in good health and CMV-seronegative. Source material: PBMCs. The chain has TRBV18 and TRBJ1-1; D unresolved. The CDR3 DNA reads TGTGCCAGCTCGCCCGTGGGAGGGAACACTGAAGCTTTCTTT. Amino acids: CASSPVGGNTEAFF.